The next 26 T cell receptor beta chains were all read from a single sample in a study of cytomegalovirus exposure and HLA in healthy donors. Vbeta (60) and Jbeta (13) primers were used in the PCR. The assay was immunoSEQ multiplex PCR, and TCRdb's table has in-frame clones only and misses some. Seen here are approximately 150,000 clones, more than 60% observed once, and the top ten hold around 1.5%. Sequencing was done on a sample of PBMCs. The receptors derive from a female donor in good health and CMV-seronegative.

This chain connects TRBV6-1 to TRBJ1-1, with D tentatively TRBD1 (6 bases). Trimming left V 7 bases short and J 10 bases short, with 19 bases between. Looked up from germline, CDR1 is MNHNS and CDR2 is SASEGT. The CDR3 consists of 13 residues. The chain's CDR3 is CASNRVGTGGAFF. CDR3 nucleotide sequence: TGTGCCAGCAACAGGGTGGGGACGGGGGGAGCTTTCTTT.

This clone was picked up one time. This chain uses TRBV7-9 with TRBJ1-4; TRBD1 is a possible D gene (6 bases). V lost 5 bases, J lost 6 bases, and 16 bases lay in between. Looked up from germline, CDR1 is SEHNR and CDR2 is FQNEAQ (reference sequence). The CDR3 is made up of 15 amino acids. Here the CDR3 reads CASSPLAGGDEKLFF. CDR3 sequence (DNA): TGTGCCAGCAGCCCCCTCGCGGGGGGCGATGAAAAACTGTTTTTT. The entire variable domain, with the rest obtained from reference TRBV7-9 and TRBJ1-4, is as follows: DTGVSQNPRHKITKRGQNVTFRCDPISEHNRLYWYRQTLGQGPEFLTYFQNEAQLEKSRLLSDRFSAERPKGSFSTLEIQRTEQGDSAMYLCASSPLAGGDEKLFFGSGTQLSVL.

J is TRBJ1-5 and V is TRBV15, with 7 bases fitting TRBD1. This CDR3 has 18 residues. Germline trimming cut 3 bases from V and 2 bases from J; bases unmatched to any gene: 13. Germline values: CDR1 LNHNV, CDR2 YYDKDF (reference sequence). CDR3 protein: CATSSGGTVSRGNQPQHF. In nucleotides, the CDR3 is TGTGCCACCAGCAGTGGCGGGACAGTATCGAGGGGCAATCAGCCCCAGCATTTT.

V is TRBV27 and J is TRBJ2-7, with D perhaps matching TRBD1 (5 bases). Germline CDR1 and CDR2: MNHEY and SMNVEV (reference sequence). V lost 7 bases, J lost 7 bases, and 17 bases lay in between. This CDR3 has 13 residues. The CDR3 bases are TGTGCCAGCAAATTAGGGGTCTCCGGGGAGCAGTACTTC. It specifies CASKLGVSGEQYF.

The chain couples TRBV19 to TRBJ1-2; 10 bases line up with TRBD1. V was pared by 7 bases and J by 2 bases, with 13 bases of the junction left unmatched. Germline CDR1 and CDR2: LNHDA and SQIVND (reference sequence). The CDR3 spans 17 residues. CDR3 sequence (DNA): TGTGCCAGTATCTCCCGGGACAGGGGATGGAGGAACTATGGCTACACCTTC. Translating it yields CASISRDRGWRNYGYTF.

V is TRBV6-5 and J is TRBJ1-6, with D unresolved. V lost 2 bases, J lost 5 bases, and 13 bases lay in between. Per germline, CDR1 MNHEY and CDR2 SVGAGI. This CDR3 has 16 amino acids. Written as DNA, the CDR3 is TGTGCCAGCAGTTACGCCTTGACGAGGGATAATTCACCCCTCCACTTT. Encoded protein: CASSYALTRDNSPLHF.

The chain joins TRBV7-2 to TRBJ1-2; 9 bases align to TRBD1. This CDR3 has 16 residues. The J segment lost 8 bases and the V segment lost 2 bases, leaving 12 bases of the junction unmatched. From germline, CDR1 is SGHTA and CDR2 FQGNSA. As DNA, the CDR3 is TGTGCCAGCAGCTTAACAGGGGGCGCCGGAGGGTCCGGCTACACCTTC. Translating gives CASSLTGGAGGSGYTF. The full variable domain, its missing parts supplied by reference TRBV7-2 and TRBJ1-2, is GAGVSQSPSNKVTEKGKDVELRCDPISGHTALYWYRQSLGQGLEFLIYFQGNSAPDKSGLPSDRFSAERTGGSVSTLTIQRTQQEDSAVYLCASSLTGGAGGSGYTFGSGTRLTVV.

This chain links TRBV6-6 with TRBJ1-5; TRBD1 matches 9 bases. The germline V gene has CDR1 MNHNY and CDR2 SVGAGI (reference sequence). There are 15 residues in the CDR3. J gave up 5 bases and V 4 bases, and 6 bases lay outside the gene matches. The CDR3 DNA follows: TGTGCCAGCAGTTCCGGACAGGGGTTGGATCAGCCCCAGCATTTT. This translates into CASSSGQGLDQPQHF.

To note about this clone: The junction departs from germline at one end; a sequencing error may be responsible. This CDR3 is also generated by other DNA sequences in the sample. The genes are TRBV19 and TRBJ1-1; possible D gene TRBD1, 6 bases. The CDR3 contains 18 residues. Germline CDR1 and CDR2: LNHDA and SQIVND (reference sequence). CDR3 loop: CASSPGREGGYRDTEAFF. In DNA, the CDR3 is TGTGCCAGTAGCCCTGGGCGGGAGGGAGGCTACCGGGACACTGAAGCATTCTTT. Supplemented by reference TRBV19 and TRBJ1-1, the full variable domain reads DGGITQSPKYLFRKEGQNVTLSCEQNLNHDAMYWYRQDPGQGLRLIYYSQIVNDFQKGDIAEGYSVSREKKESFPLTVTSAQKNPTAFYLCASSPGREGGYRDTEAFFGQGTRLTVV.

V and J are TRBV18 and TRBJ2-5; D perhaps matches TRBD2 (5 bases). Germline V gene lookup returns CDR1 KGHSH and CDR2 LQKENI. There are 16 residues in the CDR3. V shed 6 bases and J shed 4 bases, with 21 bases lying between them. In DNA, the CDR3 is TGTGCCAGCTCCTCTGGACCGGGTACCGCGGGAGAGACCCAGTACTTC. Translating gives CASSSGPGTAGETQYF.

The chain links TRBV11-2 to TRBJ1-1; no firm D call. Between the trimmed V and J ends, which lost 2 bases and 5 bases, there was a span of 15 bases. CDR1 is SGHAT, CDR2 FQNNGV, per germline. The CDR3 is made up of 15 amino acids. CDR3: CASSLPYLSVTEAFF. In DNA form, the CDR3 reads TGTGCCAGCAGCTTACCCTATTTGAGTGTGACTGAAGCTTTCTTT.

This clone was observed a single time. This rearrangement joins TRBV7-8 to TRBJ2-3, with unresolved D. The V gene's germline CDR1 is SGHVS and CDR2 FQNEAQ. The CDR3 consists of 13 residues. The V end was cut by 1 base, the J end by 6 bases, with 8 bases between. CDR3 nucleotide sequence: TGTGCCAGCAGCTTAGTGTCCCTCGATACGCAGTATTTT. Amino acids: CASSLVSLDTQYF.

In this sample, this clone turned up once. V usage is TRBV19 and J usage is TRBJ1-2; D is possibly TRBD1 (5 bases). Germline V gene sequence: CDR1 LNHDA, CDR2 SQIVND (reference sequence). This CDR3 has 16 amino acids. The ends were cut back, 4 bases at V and 1 base at J, with 16 bases in the middle. As DNA, the CDR3 is TGTGCCAGTAGTACCGAAACGCAGGGCGTTAACTATGGCTACACCTTC. Its translation: CASSTETQGVNYGYTF.

The V gene is TRBV6-1, the J gene TRBJ1-5; 7 nucleotides agree with TRBD1. J was trimmed by 1 base and V by 7 bases; bases with no gene match: 1. The CDR3 runs to 13 residues. From germline, CDR1 is MNHNS and CDR2 SASEGT. CDR3 in DNA: TGTGCCAGCATACAGGGGAGCAATCAGCCCCAGCATTTT. Amino acid sequence: CASIQGSNQPQHF.

CDR3 protein: CASTPGQGNYGYTF. The CDR3 DNA follows: TGTGCCAGCACTCCGGGACAGGGTAACTATGGCTACACCTTC. This chain connects TRBV27 to TRBJ1-2, with 9 positions matching TRBD1. Germline values: CDR1 MNHEY, CDR2 SMNVEV (reference sequence). Trimming removed 7 bases from V and 1 base from J; junction bases left unmatched: 4. CDR3 size: 14 residues.

This clone has a single count. The genes are TRBV7-3 and TRBJ1-1; D is uncertain. CDR3 length: 12 residues. V lost 0 bases, J lost 6 bases, and 5 bases lay in between. Germline CDR1 SGHTA, CDR2 FQGTGA. CDR3 nucleotides: TGTGCCAGCAGCTTAACAGCCGCTGAAGCTTTCTTT. The encoded protein is CASSLTAAEAFF.

V and J are TRBV28 and TRBJ2-5; no reliable D call. Germline V gives CDR1 MDHEN, CDR2 SYDVKM. Trimming removed 6 bases at V and 5 bases at J, with 16 bases between. This CDR3 has 14 amino acids. The DNA of the CDR3 is TGTGCCAGCAGGACCCCGACTCATTGGGAGACCCAGTACTTC. It translates to CASRTPTHWETQYF.

The chain employs TRBV10-1 and TRBJ2-3, with 9 bases identical to TRBD2. The CDR3 consists of 15 residues. Germline CDR1 WNHNN, CDR2 SYGVQD (reference sequence). The J segment lost 6 bases and the V segment lost 8 bases, leaving 12 bases of the junction unmatched. The CDR3 is CASRPDRGRGDTQYF. For the CDR3, the DNA is TGCGCCAGCCGCCCCGACCGCGGGAGGGGGGATACGCAGTATTTT.

This clone was seen a few times. V is TRBV9 and J is TRBJ1-3; 7 bases match TRBD1. Looked up from germline, CDR1 is SGDLS and CDR2 is YYNGEE. This CDR3 spans 15 amino acids. V lost 0 bases and J lost 1; bases outside the gene matches: 1. The CDR3 reads CASSVGTGSGNTIYF. In DNA form, the CDR3 reads TGTGCCAGCAGCGTAGGGACAGGTTCTGGAAACACCATATATTTT.

Only a few counts were recorded for this clone. The chain carries TRBV6-6 and TRBJ2-1; TRBD1 is a possible D gene (5 bases). The CDR3 consists of 12 residues. Germline CDR1 MNHNY, CDR2 SVGAGI (reference sequence). The CDR3 DNA reads TGTGCTTTAAGGGGCTCCTACAATGAGCAGTTCTTC. Translation: CALRGSYNEQFF.

This clone was counted a few times. The chain couples TRBV7-9 to TRBJ2-7, with a possible D match to TRBD1 (6 bases). The V end was cut by 3 bases, the J end by 1 base, with 7 bases between. The germline V gene has CDR1 SEHNR and CDR2 FQNEAQ (reference sequence). This CDR3 has 13 amino acids. The chain's CDR3 is CASSFGQSYEQYF. For the CDR3, the DNA is TGTGCCAGCAGCTTCGGACAGTCCTACGAGCAGTACTTC. Full variable domain (remainder filled in from reference TRBV7-9 and TRBJ2-7): DTGVSQNPRHKITKRGQNVTFRCDPISEHNRLYWYRQTLGQGPEFLTYFQNEAQLEKSRLLSDRFSAERPKGSFSTLEIQRTEQGDSAMYLCASSFGQSYEQYFGPGTRLTVT.

The J gene is TRBJ1-4, the V gene TRBV6-4; unclear D gene. Between the trimmed V and J ends, which lost 2 bases and 7 bases, there was a span of 26 bases. Germline V gene data show CDR1 as MRHNA and CDR2 as SNTAGT. The CDR3 consists of 19 residues. CDR3 coding DNA: TGTGCCAGCAGTGACGGGGTGAGGCTGCCAGCCCCCGCGGGTGAAAAACTGTTTTTT. As protein: CASSDGVRLPAPAGEKLFF.

The chain carries TRBV5-1 and TRBJ1-1; D remains ambiguous. The CDR3 has 14 amino acids. Germline V gives CDR1 SGHRS, CDR2 YFSETQ. Trimming took 1 base from V and 7 from J, leaving 14 bases between them. The chain's CDR3 is CASSLSSAGIEAFF. The CDR3 coding sequence is TGCGCCAGCAGCTTGAGTTCGGCGGGGATTGAAGCTTTCTTT.

The chain uses TRBV6-1 and TRBJ1-5; 7 bases map to TRBD1. Germline V gene data show CDR1 as MNHNS and CDR2 as SASEGT. The V gene end was trimmed by 3 bases and the J gene end by 6 bases; junction bases not matched to a gene: 8. This CDR3 comprises 15 residues. CDR3 sequence (DNA): TGTGCCAGCAGTGAGTACAGGGGTCCGGCTCAGCCCCAGCATTTT. Residues: CASSEYRGPAQPQHF.

The J gene is TRBJ2-1, the V gene TRBV6-6; 8 bases fit TRBD2. V lost 5 bases to trimming and J lost 4 bases; unmatched junction nucleotides: 7. This CDR3 is 15 amino acids long. Germline V gene lookup returns CDR1 MNHNY and CDR2 SVGAGI (reference sequence). The CDR3 is CASSGAGVKYNEQFF. The CDR3 DNA reads as TGTGCCAGCAGTGGAGCGGGAGTAAAGTACAATGAGCAGTTCTTC.

The CDR3 reads CSVPANYGYTF. In nucleotides, the CDR3 is TGCAGCGTCCCAGCTAACTATGGCTACACCTTC. This chain uses TRBV29-1 with TRBJ1-2, with D unresolved. V was shortened by 6 bases and J by 0 bases, with 5 bases between the two germline ends. Germline CDR1 and CDR2: SQVTM and ANQGSEA. The CDR3 has 11 amino acids.